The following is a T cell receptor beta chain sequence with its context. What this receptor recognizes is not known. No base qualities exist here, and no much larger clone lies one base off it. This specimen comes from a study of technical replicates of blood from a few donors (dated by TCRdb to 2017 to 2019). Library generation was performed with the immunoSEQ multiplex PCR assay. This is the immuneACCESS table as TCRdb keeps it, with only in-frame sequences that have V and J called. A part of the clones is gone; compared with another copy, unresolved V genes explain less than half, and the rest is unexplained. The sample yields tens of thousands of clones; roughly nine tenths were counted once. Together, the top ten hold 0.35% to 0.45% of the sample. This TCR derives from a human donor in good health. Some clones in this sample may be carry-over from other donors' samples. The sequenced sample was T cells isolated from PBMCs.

The DNA sequence reads TGCGCCAGCAGCTTGACAGGGTTAGAGCAAGAGACCCAGTACTTC. This is translated as CASSLTGLEQETQYF. The chain is made from TRBV5-1 and TRBJ2-5, with a weak D call of TRBD1 (6 bases match). The cysteine opens and the phenylalanine closes a CDR3 of 15 amino acids. Just the 45-base CDR3 DNA is kept, in frame starting at base 1. CDR1 and CDR2 (SGHRS, YFSETQ) derive from the germline V gene. V drops 1 base and J drops 2 bases, leaving 12 bases in between.